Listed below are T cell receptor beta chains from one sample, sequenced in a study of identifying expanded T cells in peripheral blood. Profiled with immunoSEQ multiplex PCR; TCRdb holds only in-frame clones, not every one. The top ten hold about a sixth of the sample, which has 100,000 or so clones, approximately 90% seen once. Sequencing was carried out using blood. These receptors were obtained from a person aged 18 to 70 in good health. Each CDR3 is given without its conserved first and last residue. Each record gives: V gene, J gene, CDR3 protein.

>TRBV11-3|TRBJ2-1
ASSRGPYNEQF
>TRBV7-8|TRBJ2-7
ASSLGWAYEQY
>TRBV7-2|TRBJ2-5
ASSPLGTSGGSGTQY
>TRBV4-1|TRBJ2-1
ASSQEWTSGYHPSYNEQF
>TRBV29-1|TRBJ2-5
SSQGDTTETQY
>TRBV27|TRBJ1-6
ASSLYLSGSPLH
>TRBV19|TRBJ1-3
ASTAEASTIY
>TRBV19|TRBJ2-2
ASSTLAGGHSGELF
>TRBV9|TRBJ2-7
ASSVAGYEQY
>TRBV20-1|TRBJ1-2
SGQGTYGYT
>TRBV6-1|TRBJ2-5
ASSENIRGTGIKTQY
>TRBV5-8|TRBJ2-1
ASSSFAELNEQF
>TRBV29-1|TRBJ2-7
SVEVRAGETNTPYEQY
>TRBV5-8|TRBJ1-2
ASSRTLAGGYT
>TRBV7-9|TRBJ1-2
ASRTDRDSNYGYT
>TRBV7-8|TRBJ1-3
ASSPRGQFSGNTIY
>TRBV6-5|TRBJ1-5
ASSSQGAWQPQH
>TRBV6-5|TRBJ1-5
ASSPSGGNQPQH
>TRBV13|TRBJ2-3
ASSSPPRGPGDTQY
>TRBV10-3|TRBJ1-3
AISESVNAKPSGNTIY
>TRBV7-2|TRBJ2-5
ASSLGQGETQY
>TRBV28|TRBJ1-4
ASSPPGQTFGKLF
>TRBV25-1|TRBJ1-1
ADTEAF
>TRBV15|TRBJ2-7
ATSRGTRRSGEQY
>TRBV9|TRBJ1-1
ASSASRDRLNTEAF
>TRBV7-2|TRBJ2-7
ASSPLGHQRGEQY
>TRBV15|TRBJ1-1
ATSTRQGLHEAF
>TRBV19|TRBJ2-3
ASSKAVPDTQY
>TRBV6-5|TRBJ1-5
ASSSSSEVLH
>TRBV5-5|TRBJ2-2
ASSSAPGFDGELF
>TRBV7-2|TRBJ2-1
ASSPARLAGGYSYNEQF
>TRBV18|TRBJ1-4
ASLQGAGEKLF
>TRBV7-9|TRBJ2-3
ASSLGAGASTDTQY
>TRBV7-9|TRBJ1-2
ASSLLVRGYGYT
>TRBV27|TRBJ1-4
ASSWGTGKGTNEKLF
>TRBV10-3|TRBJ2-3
AISPSGGPTDTQY
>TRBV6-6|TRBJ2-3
ASRIRGDTDTQY
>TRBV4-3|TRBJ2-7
ASSPGLEGRFHEQY
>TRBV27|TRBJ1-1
ASSFFGGARGVGLDPAEAF
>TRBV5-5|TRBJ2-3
ASSPSPGLKDTQY
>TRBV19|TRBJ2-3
ASSHTHRGLTTDTQY
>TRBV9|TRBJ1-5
ASSVEGASPGGNQPQH
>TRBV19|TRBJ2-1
ASSYRANEQF
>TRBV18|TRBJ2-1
ASSPLEGWDEQF
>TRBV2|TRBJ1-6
ASSLVGARYSPLH
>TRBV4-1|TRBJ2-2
ASSQLVGGRGPNTGELF
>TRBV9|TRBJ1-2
ASSLNGQGAGYT
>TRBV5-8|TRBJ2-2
ASSSLYPGQGASGELF
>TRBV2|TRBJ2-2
ASSAKGPGTANTGELF
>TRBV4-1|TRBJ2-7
ASSQDGVGVYEQY
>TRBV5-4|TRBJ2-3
ASSLKAGSDTQY